Given below is one T cell receptor (beta chain) in context. Its antigen is not identified. From germline, CDR1 is SGHRS and CDR2 YFSETQ. CDR3 size: 17 residues. Trimming at V came to 0 bases and at J to 6 bases, leaving 8 bases not matched to a gene. This entry is derived from a study of cytomegalovirus exposure and HLA in healthy donors. Findings and caveats of the study: In vitro data verified three CMV-associated chains as specific for CMV antigens. A later analysis linked a missense DCLRE1C variant to TCR beta V- and J-gene trimming. The analysis excluded some indistinguishable V segments, including TRBV6-2 and TRBV6-3. Altogether, 150 to 200 TCR beta chains were recorded as cytomegalovirus-associated.

The PCR employed 60 Vbeta primers together with 13 Jbeta primers. TCRdb keeps only in-frame clones here, not all; method: immunoSEQ multiplex PCR. The table lists about 150,000 clones, about 68% of them singletons. This sequence originates from a man aged 25 to 40 in good health and CMV-seronegative. The sequenced sample was PBMCs. The chain employs TRBV5-1 and TRBJ2-4; 11 nucleotides agree with TRBD2. The CDR3 region is CASSLVASGGYLNIQYF. The CDR3 region has the DNA TGCGCCAGCAGCTTGGTGGCTAGCGGGGGGTACTTAAACATTCAGTACTTC.